The present T cell receptor beta chain was sequenced within a study of vaccination effects on CD4 cells after COVID-19. On this clone itself: What it recognizes is unknown.

Antigen-specific CD4+ T cells were expanded with viral peptide pools in the ViraFEST assay before sequencing. With roughly 10 days of culture completed, CD4+ T cells were isolated. Some 2 million PBMC per well were cultured with around 10 IU/ml IL-2 and about 9.8 ug/ml peptides. Germline lookup yields CDR1 SGHNT and CDR2 YYREEE (reference sequence). The CDR3 covers 17 residues. Trimming at V came to 0 bases and at J to 5 bases, leaving 9 bases not matched to a gene. Method: immunoSEQ multiplex PCR; TCRdb's copy keeps in-frame clones and lacks some. The sample lists approximately 15,000 clones; over 60% were seen once.

This clonotype was sampled from a human donor who received a COVID-19 vaccine. The specimen was CD4+ T cells from PBMCs cultured with HCoV-229E spike peptides, collected before COVID-19 vaccination. The chain links TRBV5-4 to TRBJ2-2; the match to TRBD2 covers 8 bases. Here the CDR3 reads CASSLGWAGGRTGELFF. Written as DNA, the CDR3 is TGTGCCAGCAGCTTGGGGTGGGCGGGGGGTCGAACCGGGGAGCTGTTTTTT.